Presented here are 9 T cell receptor beta chains from one specimen sequenced in a study of T-cell reconstitution after alpha-beta-depleted transplantation in children. Unique molecular identifiers were incorporated during preparation of the TCRbeta library. Each CDR3 protein gets one entry after TCRdb re-called the PCR reads with MiXCR. This sample has roughly 350,000 distinct CDR3 sequences; roughly 15% occur once, and the top ten carry 35% to 50%. Sequences were derived from PBMCs, mostly from graft donor cells, sampled 360 days after TCRalphabeta/CD19-depleted stem cell transplant. The origin of the receptors is a male patient between 2 and 9 years old who had a stem cell transplant for acute lymphoblastic leukemia, so the T cells may come from the graft donor.

This clonotype has just a few counts. V gene TRBV11-2 combines with J gene TRBJ2-3; no reliable D call. CDR1 and CDR2 from the germline V gene are SGHAT and FQNNGV. The CDR3 covers 17 residues. Deletions cut 0 bases from V and 6 bases from J, with 19 bases between. For the CDR3, the DNA is TGTGCCAGCAGCTTAGATGGGTCGTACCCGGGCTGGGATACGCAGTATTTT. It encodes CASSLDGSYPGWDTQYF.

The chain links TRBV5-1 to TRBJ2-6; D may correspond to TRBD1 or TRBD2 (5 bases each). V was shortened by 4 bases and J by 2 bases, with 16 bases between the two germline ends. Per germline, CDR1 SGHRS and CDR2 YFSETQ. The CDR3 is 17 amino acids. The CDR3 loop is CASSVEGIRAGANVLTF. DNA of the CDR3: TGCGCCAGCAGCGTAGAGGGGATCAGAGCTGGGGCCAACGTCCTGACTTTC.

This clonotype appeared a single time. The chain links TRBV7-2 to TRBJ2-3, with D possibly TRBD2 on 5 matching bases. Germline lookup yields CDR1 SGHTA and CDR2 FQGNSA. The germline V and J ends were trimmed by 5 bases and 0 bases, with 12 bases remaining between them. The CDR3 is made up of 15 amino acids. Here the CDR3 reads CASSPRGFSTDTQYF. CDR3 bases: TGTGCCAGCAGCCCCCGCGGGTTTAGCACAGATACGCAGTATTTT.

J is TRBJ2-1 and V is TRBV6-1; 13 bases map to TRBD2. Trimming cost V 7 bases and J 7 bases; bases outside gene matches: 10. CDR1 and CDR2 from the germline V gene are MNHNS and SASEGT. CDR3 length equals 16 residues. In DNA, the CDR3 is TGTGCCAGCACCGCCCGGACTAGCGGGAGACAAAATGAGCAGTTCTTC. This translates into CASTARTSGRQNEQFF.

This clonotype was seen a handful of times. The chain carries TRBV28 and TRBJ2-1, with D perhaps matching TRBD2 (6 bases). Germline assignment: CDR1 MDHEN and CDR2 SYDVKM. Trimming removed 7 bases from V and 4 bases from J, with 8 bases in between. The CDR3 is 12 residues long. The CDR3 here is CASNGGYNEQFF. The CDR3 DNA is TGTGCCAGCAACGGGGGTTACAATGAGCAGTTCTTC.

This clonotype has just a few counts. This rearrangement joins TRBV12-3 or TRBV12-4 to TRBJ2-3; TRBD2 matches at 8 bases. The CDR3 runs 15 residues. V shed 2 bases, J shed 0 bases, and the junction held 1 base outside the gene matches. This CDR3 is CASSLPSGSTDTQYF. Here the CDR3 DNA reads TGTGCCAGCAGTTTACCTAGCGGGAGCACAGATACGCAGTATTTT.

This clonotype was observed a handful of times. Relative to the germline gene, one junction end is altered; a read error may explain this. DNA for the CDR3: TGCAGTGCTCGAGAGCGGGAGGGTCTATGGTATGAGCAGTTCTTC. Translation gives CSAREREGLWYEQFF. This chain uses TRBV20-1 with TRBJ2-1, with TRBD2 identical over 10 bases. CDR3 length: 15 amino acids. Per the germline V gene, CDR1 is DFQATT and CDR2 is SNEGSKA (reference sequence).

This clonotype has a handful of counts. The rearrangement uses TRBV10-2 and TRBJ2-5; no definite D call. The germline gives CDR1 WSHSY, CDR2 SAAADI. V was clipped by 8 bases and J by 5 bases, with 18 bases between them. This CDR3 region has 14 residues. The CDR3 DNA sequence: TGCGCCAGCCGTCTGGTCGGCGAGTGGGAGACCCAGTACTTC. This codes for CASRLVGEWETQYF.

The chain has TRBV6-5 and TRBJ2-6; tentative D call: TRBD2 (6 bases). The CDR3 is made up of 17 amino acids. V lost 0 bases to trimming and J lost 2 bases, with 11 bases between them. From germline, CDR1 is MNHEY and CDR2 SVGAGI. As DNA, the CDR3 is TGTGCCAGCAGTTACTCGATTGGCGGGGCTGGGGCCAACGTCCTGACTTTC. Its translation: CASSYSIGGAGANVLTF.